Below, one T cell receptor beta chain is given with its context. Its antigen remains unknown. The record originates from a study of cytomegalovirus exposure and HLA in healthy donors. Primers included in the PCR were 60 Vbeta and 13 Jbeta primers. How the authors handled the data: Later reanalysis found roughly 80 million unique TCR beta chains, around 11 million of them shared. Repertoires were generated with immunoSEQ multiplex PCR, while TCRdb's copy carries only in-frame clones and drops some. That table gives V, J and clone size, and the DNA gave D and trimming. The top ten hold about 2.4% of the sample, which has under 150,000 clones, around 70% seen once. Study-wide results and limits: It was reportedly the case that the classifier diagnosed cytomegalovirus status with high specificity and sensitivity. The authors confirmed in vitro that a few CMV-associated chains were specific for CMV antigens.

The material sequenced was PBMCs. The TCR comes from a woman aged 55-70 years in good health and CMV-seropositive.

The CDR3 here is CSVEDRVVGGYEQYF. The CDR3 DNA reads TGCAGCGTTGAAGATCGGGTCGTAGGGGGCTACGAGCAGTACTTC. The V gene is TRBV29-1, the J gene TRBJ2-7; perhaps TRBD1 as D (6 bases). The V end lost 0 bases, the J end lost 3 bases, and 15 bases lay between the germline ends. Germline loops: CDR1 SQVTM, CDR2 ANQGSEA. The CDR3 is made up of 15 amino acids.